A single T cell receptor (beta chain) is shown here with its context. The target antigen is unknown. A much larger clone lies one base from this, so it may be a read error. With 6 bases clipped from V and 8 bases from J, the junction kept 7 bases outside the gene matches. The CDR3 length is 13 residues. The germline V gene encodes CDR1 MNHEY and CDR2 SVGAGI. The sample belongs to a study of breast tumors, draining lymph nodes, adjacent tissues. Samples came from axillary lymph nodes draining the breast cancer. Study-wide results and caveats: Tumor and nontumor repertoires were significantly more similar in luminal-like than in basal-like breast cancer.

TCRdb reprocessed the multiplex PCR reads with MiXCR, giving one entry per CDR3 protein. This sample has some 130,000 distinct CDR3 sequences, with 20% to 25% found just once. J is TRBJ2-3 and V is TRBV6-5; 8 positions match TRBD2. The sequence was obtained from a female donor with breast cancer. Some clones in this sample may be carry-over from other donors' samples. The specimen sequenced was axillary lymph node tissue. The CDR3 DNA reads as TGTGCCAGCAGGGCAGCGGGAGTCCGTACGCAGTATTTT. This sequence encodes CASRAAGVRTQYF.